Ten or more counts support the clone carrying this T cell receptor beta chain. Its antigen is not known. The CDR3 spans 13 residues. Trimming pared 3 bases from V and 7 bases from J, leaving 12 bases between. The germline V gene encodes CDR1 MGHRA and CDR2 YSYEKL. The data originate from a study of T cells in Graves' hyperthyroidism and ophthalmopathy. Amplification targeted TCR beta CDR3 regions from RNA transcripts. The HTBI set primed first-round TCR CDR3 RT-PCR. One entry per CDR3 protein results from TCRdb running MiXCR on the multiplex PCR reads. The sample has roughly 380,000 distinct CDR3 sequences; under 20% are singletons. Study results and caveats: Stable hyperthyroidism and ophthalmopathy were separated using 13 V-J signatures.

PBMCs were collected from a 10 ml volume of fresh peripheral blood. This TCR derives from a young woman with Graves' hyperthyroidism. The specimen sequenced was blood. The chain carries TRBV4-1 and TRBJ1-2; no clear D. The CDR3 bases are TGCGCCAGCAGCCACGGAAGCGGGATTGGCTACACCTTC. Its protein is CASSHGSGIGYTF.